Below, 18 T cell receptor beta chains from the same sample are listed, as sequenced in a study of T cell changes during pregnancy in multiple sclerosis. The repertoire was sequenced with immunoSEQ multiplex PCR; TCRdb's copy has only in-frame clones and lacks some. Of around 100,000 clones listed, 92% are singletons. The specimen was peripheral blood, collected after pregnancy. All receptors derive from a female donor with multiple sclerosis, enrolled in a pregnancy study.

The rearrangement joins TRBV4-3 to TRBJ2-7; tentatively, D is TRBD1 (5 bases). V was shortened by 0 bases and J by 3 bases, with 12 bases between the two germline ends. The CDR3 is 15 residues long. Germline V gene lookup returns CDR1 LGHNA and CDR2 YSLEER. Here the CDR3 DNA reads TGCGCCAGCAGCCAAGAAGACCGGCAGGGCTACGAGCAGTACTTC. Protein sequence: CASSQEDRQGYEQYF.

The chain uses TRBV28 and TRBJ1-5, with 9 bases identical to TRBD1. The ends lost 6 bases at V and 6 bases at J; junction bases unmatched: 9. This CDR3 region has 15 residues. Germline V gives CDR1 MDHEN, CDR2 SYDVKM. In DNA form, the CDR3 reads TGTGCCAGCAGCCCAACAGGGGGCTACTTTCAGCCCCAGCATTTT. Encoded protein: CASSPTGGYFQPQHF.

CDR3 protein: CAPHRGRLMNTEAFF. The CDR3 bases are TGTGCCCCGCACAGGGGGCGACTAATGAACACTGAAGCTTTCTTT. The chain joins TRBV21-1 to TRBJ1-1; the D call in the table, TRBD1, was not verified against the DNA. TRBV21-1 is a documented pseudogene. The CDR3 spans 15 residues.

The chain couples TRBV7-9 to TRBJ1-1, with 7 nucleotides matching TRBD1. The germline V gene encodes CDR1 SEHNR and CDR2 FQNEAQ (reference sequence). With V trimmed by 5 bases and J by 5 bases, 11 bases remained unmatched. The CDR3 consists of 15 residues. The CDR3 loop is CASSLKDREGTEAFF. The CDR3, as DNA: TGTGCCAGCAGCCTTAAAGACAGGGAAGGAACTGAAGCTTTCTTT. The full variable domain, in which reference TRBV7-9 and TRBJ1-1 provide the parts outside the CDR3, is DTGVSQNPRHKITKRGQNVTFRCDPISEHNRLYWYRQTLGQGPEFLTYFQNEAQLEKSRLLSDRFSAERPKGSFSTLEIQRTEQGDSAMYLCASSLKDREGTEAFFGQGTRLTVV.

The chain recombines TRBV19 with TRBJ2-1; D possibly corresponds to TRBD2 (5 bases). CDR1 and CDR2 from the germline V gene are LNHDA and SQIVND (reference sequence). The V end lost 2 bases, the J end lost 6 bases, and 11 bases lay between the germline ends. The CDR3 covers 14 residues. CDR3 loop: CASSIIVTSNEQFF. Here the CDR3 DNA reads TGTGCCAGTAGTATAATTGTCACTAGCAATGAGCAGTTCTTC.

The sample holds a few counts of this clone. The chain links TRBV9 to TRBJ1-2; D perhaps matches TRBD1 (5 bases). V was cut by 6 bases and J by 8 bases, with 11 bases left in between. The V gene's germline CDR1 is SGDLS and CDR2 YYNGEE. The CDR3 covers 11 residues. CDR3 sequence reads: CASTDSFGYTF. The CDR3, as DNA: TGTGCCAGCACCGACAGTTTCGGCTACACCTTC. Full variable domain (outside the CDR3, taken from reference TRBV9 and TRBJ1-2): DSGVTQTPKHLITATGQRVTLRCSPRSGDLSVYWYQQSLDQGLQFLIQYYNGEERAKGNILERFSAQQFPDLHSELNLSSLELGDSALYFCASTDSFGYTFGSGTRLTVV.

The chain is built from TRBV4-1 and TRBJ2-1; tentative D call: TRBD1 (6 bases). V was clipped by 8 bases and J by 4 bases, with 9 bases between them. The CDR3 has 12 residues. The V gene's germline CDR1 is MGHRA and CDR2 YSYEKL. The DNA for the CDR3 is TGCGCCAGCGGGACATCGTACAATGAGCAGTTCTTC. Its protein product is CASGTSYNEQFF.

The rearrangement joins TRBV29-1 to TRBJ1-4, with D hard to call. The CDR3 has 15 amino acids. Trimming stripped 6 bases from V and 2 bases from J, with 16 bases between. In germline, CDR1 is SQVTM, CDR2 ANQGSEA. This CDR3 is CSVALSGSTNEKLFF. DNA of the CDR3: TGCAGCGTCGCCCTATCAGGATCGACTAATGAAAAACTGTTTTTT. Filled out from reference TRBV29-1 and TRBJ1-4, the complete variable domain reads SAVISQKPSRDICQRGTSLTIQCQVDSQVTMMFWYRQQPGQSLTLIATANQGSEATYESGFVIDKFPISRPNLTFSTLTVSNMSPEDSSIYLCSVALSGSTNEKLFFGSGTQLSVL.

The gene calls are TRBV7-8 and TRBJ1-1, with 12 bases that match TRBD1. The J segment lost 11 bases and the V segment lost 2 bases, leaving 9 bases of the junction unmatched. This CDR3 is 15 amino acids long. Germline V lookup: CDR1 SGHVS, CDR2 FQNEAQ. The CDR3 bases are TGTGCCAGCAGCTTAACGGGACAGGGGGCTCTAGGGGCTTTCTTT. Encoded protein: CASSLTGQGALGAFF.

The V and J genes are TRBV5-6 and TRBJ2-3; maybe TRBD2 (6 bases). CDR3 length: 15 residues. Germline assignment: CDR1 SGHDT and CDR2 YYEEEE. V lost 1 base and J lost 3, with 12 bases in between. The chain's CDR3 is CASSLQWGGTDTQYF. The CDR3 coding sequence is TGTGCCAGCAGCTTGCAATGGGGAGGTACAGATACGCAGTATTTT. The full variable domain, rest sourced from reference TRBV5-6 and TRBJ2-3, is DAGVTQSPTHLIKTRGQQVTLRCSPKSGHDTVSWYQQALGQGPQFIFQYYEEEERQRGNFPDRFSGHQFPNYSSELNVNALLLGDSALYLCASSLQWGGTDTQYFGPGTRLTVL.

The chain has TRBV6-1 and TRBJ2-7, with TRBD1 matching 8 bases. With 2 bases clipped from V and 12 bases from J, the junction kept 9 bases outside the gene matches. Germline V gene lookup returns CDR1 MNHNS and CDR2 SASEGT. This CDR3 has 13 amino acids. The CDR3 sequence: CASSEQGAGGWYF. In DNA, the CDR3 is TGTGCCAGCAGTGAACAGGGGGCTGGGGGTTGGTACTTC.

The rearrangement uses TRBV7-9 and TRBJ1-2; 12 bases agree with TRBD1. With 5 bases clipped from V and 6 bases from J, the junction kept 10 bases outside the gene matches. This CDR3 is built from 16 residues. The V gene's germline CDR1 is SEHNR and CDR2 FQNEAQ (reference sequence). CDR3 sequence: CASSESGTGGANGYTF. CDR3 DNA: TGTGCCAGCAGCGAGTCCGGGACAGGGGGCGCAAATGGCTACACCTTC.

The chain combines TRBV7-2 with TRBJ2-5, with D possibly TRBD2 on 5 matching bases. The CDR3 contains 15 residues. Germline V gene data show CDR1 as SGHTA and CDR2 as FQGNSA. V lost 1 base and J lost 5, with 14 bases in between. CDR3 protein: CASSLESRGWETQYF. The CDR3 DNA reads as TGTGCCAGCAGCTTAGAGTCCCGGGGATGGGAGACCCAGTACTTC.

The genes are TRBV7-9 and TRBJ1-4; no definite D call. Per the germline V gene, CDR1 is SEHNR and CDR2 is FQNEAQ (reference sequence). Trimming left V 0 bases short and J 6 bases short, with 2 bases between. The CDR3 loop spans 12 amino acids. CDR3 region: CASSLADEKLFF. As DNA, the CDR3 is TGTGCCAGCAGCTTAGCCGATGAAAAACTGTTTTTT.

The chain has TRBV7-9 and TRBJ2-7, with a weak D call TRBD2 (6 bases). The CDR3 has 12 amino acids. The V end lost 5 bases, the J end lost 4 bases, and 9 bases lay between the germline ends. The V gene's germline CDR1 is SEHNR and CDR2 FQNEAQ (reference sequence). The CDR3 bases are TGTGCCAGCAGCGTAGGGAGGTACGAGCAGTACTTC. Translating it yields CASSVGRYEQYF.

This sequence joins TRBV21-1 and TRBJ1-5; TRBD1 reflects the table's D call only, with no check against the DNA. TRBV21-1 represents a pseudogene. This CDR3 comprises 17 residues. CDR3 loop: CASSKEIQGLPNQPQHF. The CDR3 region has the DNA TGTGCCAGCAGCAAAGAAATCCAGGGGCTCCCCAATCAGCCCCAGCATTTT.

The chain has TRBV27 and TRBJ2-7; a weak D match, TRBD1 (6 bases). Per the germline V gene, CDR1 is MNHEY and CDR2 is SMNVEV (reference sequence). The CDR3 is 15 amino acids. V was cut by 5 bases and J by 3 bases, with 17 bases left in between. The CDR3 sequence is CASSPDPPDSYEQYF. In DNA form, the CDR3 reads TGTGCCAGCAGTCCCGACCCCCCGGACAGCTACGAGCAGTACTTC.

V is TRBV9 and J is TRBJ1-2, with TRBD1 matching over 8 bases. This CDR3 region has 13 residues. Germline V lookup: CDR1 SGDLS, CDR2 YYNGEE. V shed 3 bases, J shed 8 bases, and the junction held 6 bases outside the gene matches. The CDR3 sequence is CASSADRGVGYTF. The CDR3 DNA sequence: TGTGCCAGCAGCGCCGACAGGGGTGTAGGCTACACCTTC.